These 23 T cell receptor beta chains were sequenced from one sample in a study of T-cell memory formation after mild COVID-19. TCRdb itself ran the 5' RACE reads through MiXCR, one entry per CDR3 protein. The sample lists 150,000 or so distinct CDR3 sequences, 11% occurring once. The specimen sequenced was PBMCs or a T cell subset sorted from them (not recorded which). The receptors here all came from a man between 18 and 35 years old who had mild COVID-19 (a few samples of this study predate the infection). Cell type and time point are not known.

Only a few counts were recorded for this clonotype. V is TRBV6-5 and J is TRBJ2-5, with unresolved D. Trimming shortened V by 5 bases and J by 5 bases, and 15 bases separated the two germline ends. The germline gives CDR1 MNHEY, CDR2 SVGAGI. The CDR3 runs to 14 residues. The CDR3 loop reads CASSLPYSRETQYF. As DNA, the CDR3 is TGTGCCAGCAGTCTCCCGTACAGCCGGGAGACCCAGTACTTC.

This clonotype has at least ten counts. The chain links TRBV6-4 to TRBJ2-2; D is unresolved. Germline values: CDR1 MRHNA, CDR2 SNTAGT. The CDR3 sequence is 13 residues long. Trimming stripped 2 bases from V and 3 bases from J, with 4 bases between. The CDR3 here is CASSDRDTGELFF. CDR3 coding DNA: TGTGCCAGCAGTGACAGGGACACCGGGGAGCTGTTTTTT.

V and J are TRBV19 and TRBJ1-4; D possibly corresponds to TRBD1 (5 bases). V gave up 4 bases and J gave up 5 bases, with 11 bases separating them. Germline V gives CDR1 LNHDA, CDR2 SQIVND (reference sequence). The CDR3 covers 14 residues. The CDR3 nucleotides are TGTGCCAGTAGTAGCCACCGACAGAATGAAAAACTGTTTTTT. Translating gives CASSSHRQNEKLFF.

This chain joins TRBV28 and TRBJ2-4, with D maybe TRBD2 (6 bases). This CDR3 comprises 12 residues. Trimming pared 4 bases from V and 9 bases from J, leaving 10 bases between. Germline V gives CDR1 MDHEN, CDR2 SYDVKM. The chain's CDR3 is CASSSGEAIQYF. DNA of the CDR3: TGTGCCAGCAGTTCGGGGGAGGCCATTCAGTACTTC. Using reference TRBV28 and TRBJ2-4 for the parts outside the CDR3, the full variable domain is DVKVTQSSRYLVKRTGEKVFLECVQDMDHENMFWYRQDPGLGLRLIYFSYDVKMKEKGDIPEGYSVSREKKERFSLILESASTNQTSMYLCASSSGEAIQYFGAGTRLSVL.

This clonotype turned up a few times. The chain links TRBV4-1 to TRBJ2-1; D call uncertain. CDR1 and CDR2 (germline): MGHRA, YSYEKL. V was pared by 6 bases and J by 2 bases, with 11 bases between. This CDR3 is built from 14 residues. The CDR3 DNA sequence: TGCGCCAGCAGAGGACGGGTTGCCTACAATGAGCAGTTCTTC. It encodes CASRGRVAYNEQFF.

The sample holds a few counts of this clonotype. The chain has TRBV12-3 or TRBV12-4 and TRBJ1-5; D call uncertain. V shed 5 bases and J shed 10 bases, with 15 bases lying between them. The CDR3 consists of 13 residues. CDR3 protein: CASSPRTSHPQHF. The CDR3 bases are TGTGCCAGCAGTCCCCGGACCAGTCATCCCCAGCATTTT.

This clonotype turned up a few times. The CDR3 protein is CASSQTGVTEAFF. For the CDR3, the DNA is TGCGCCAGCAGCCAGACAGGCGTCACTGAAGCTTTCTTT. The chain carries TRBV4-3 and TRBJ1-1, with a tentative D call TRBD1 (6 bases). Germline V CDR1 and CDR2: LGHNA, YSLEER. V was shortened by 3 bases and J by 4 bases, with 9 bases between the two germline ends. The CDR3 runs to 13 residues.

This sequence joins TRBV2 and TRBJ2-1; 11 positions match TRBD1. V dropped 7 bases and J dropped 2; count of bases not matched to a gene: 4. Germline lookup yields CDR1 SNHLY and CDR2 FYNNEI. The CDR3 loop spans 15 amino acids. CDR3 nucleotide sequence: TGTGCCAGCACCTTGGGACAGGGGGCCTACAATGAGCAGTTCTTC. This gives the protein CASTLGQGAYNEQFF.

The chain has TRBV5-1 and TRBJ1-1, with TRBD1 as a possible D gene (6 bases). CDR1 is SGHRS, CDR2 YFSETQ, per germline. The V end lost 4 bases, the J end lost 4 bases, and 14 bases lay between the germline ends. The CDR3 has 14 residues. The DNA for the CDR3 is TGCGCCAGCAGCCCCGCAGGGGTGTTCACTGAAGCTTTCTTT. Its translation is CASSPAGVFTEAFF.

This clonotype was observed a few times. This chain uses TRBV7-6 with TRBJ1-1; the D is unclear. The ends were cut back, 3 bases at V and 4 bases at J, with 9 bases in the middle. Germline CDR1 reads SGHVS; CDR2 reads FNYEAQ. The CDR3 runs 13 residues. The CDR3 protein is CASSFSGSTEAFF. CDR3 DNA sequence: TGTGCCAGCAGCTTTTCCGGATCCACTGAAGCTTTCTTT.

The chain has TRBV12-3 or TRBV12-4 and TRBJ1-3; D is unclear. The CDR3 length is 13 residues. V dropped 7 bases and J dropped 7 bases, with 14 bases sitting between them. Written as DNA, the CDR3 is TGTGCCAGCATACCGGGAAGTGGCAACACCATATATTTT. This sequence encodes CASIPGSGNTIYF.

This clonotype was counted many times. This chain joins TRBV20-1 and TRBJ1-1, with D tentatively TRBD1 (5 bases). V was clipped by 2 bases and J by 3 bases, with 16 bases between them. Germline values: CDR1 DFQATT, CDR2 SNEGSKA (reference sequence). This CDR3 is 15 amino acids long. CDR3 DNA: TGCAGTGCTAGATCGGGGGGAAGACGGGACACTGAAGCTTTCTTT. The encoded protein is CSARSGGRRDTEAFF.

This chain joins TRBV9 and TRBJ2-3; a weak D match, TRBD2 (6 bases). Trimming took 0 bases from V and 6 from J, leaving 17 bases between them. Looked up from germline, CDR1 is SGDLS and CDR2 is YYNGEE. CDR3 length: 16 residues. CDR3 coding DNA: TGTGCCAGCAGCGTAGCTGGTGGGGGGAGGTCGGATACGCAGTATTTT. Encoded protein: CASSVAGGGRSDTQYF.

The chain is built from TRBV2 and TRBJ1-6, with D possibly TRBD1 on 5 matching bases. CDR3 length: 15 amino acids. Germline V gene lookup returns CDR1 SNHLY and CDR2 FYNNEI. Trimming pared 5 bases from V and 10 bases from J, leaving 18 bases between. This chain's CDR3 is CASSNSGGSNSPLHF. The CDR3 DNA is TGTGCCAGCAGTAATAGTGGGGGAAGTAACTCACCCCTCCACTTT.

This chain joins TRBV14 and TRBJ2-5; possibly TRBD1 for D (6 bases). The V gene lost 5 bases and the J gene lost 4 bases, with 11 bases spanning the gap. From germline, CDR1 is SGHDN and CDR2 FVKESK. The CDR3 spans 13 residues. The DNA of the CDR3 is TGTGCCAGCAGCTTGAGGGGGTCAGAGACCCAGTACTTC. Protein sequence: CASSLRGSETQYF.

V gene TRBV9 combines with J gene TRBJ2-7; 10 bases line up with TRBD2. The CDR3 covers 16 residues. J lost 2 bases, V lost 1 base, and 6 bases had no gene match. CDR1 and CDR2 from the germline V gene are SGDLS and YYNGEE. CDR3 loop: CASSVSGTSETYEQYF. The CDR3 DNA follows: TGTGCCAGCAGCGTATCCGGGACTAGCGAAACCTACGAGCAGTACTTC.

This chain's CDR3 is CASSPTHNEAFF. The CDR3 DNA is TGTGCCAGCAGCCCGACCCACAACGAAGCTTTCTTT. The chain uses TRBV7-2 and TRBJ1-1; D is uncertain. V was pared by 5 bases and J by 8 bases, with 12 bases between. Germline-derived CDR1 and CDR2 are SGHTA and FQGNSA. CDR3 length: 12 residues.

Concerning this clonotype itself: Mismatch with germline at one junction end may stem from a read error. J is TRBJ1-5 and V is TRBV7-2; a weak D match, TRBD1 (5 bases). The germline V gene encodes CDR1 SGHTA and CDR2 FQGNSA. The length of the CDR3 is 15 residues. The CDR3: CASSLEATVNQTQHF. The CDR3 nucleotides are TGTGCCAGCAGCTTAGAAGCGACAGTAAATCAGACCCAGCATTTT.

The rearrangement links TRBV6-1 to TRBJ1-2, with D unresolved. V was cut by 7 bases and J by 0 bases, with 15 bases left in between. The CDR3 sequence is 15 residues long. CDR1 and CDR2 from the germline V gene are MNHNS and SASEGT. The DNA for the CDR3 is TGTGCCAGCACTAGCACTGCGCTAGCTAACTATGGCTACACCTTC. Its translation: CASTSTALANYGYTF.

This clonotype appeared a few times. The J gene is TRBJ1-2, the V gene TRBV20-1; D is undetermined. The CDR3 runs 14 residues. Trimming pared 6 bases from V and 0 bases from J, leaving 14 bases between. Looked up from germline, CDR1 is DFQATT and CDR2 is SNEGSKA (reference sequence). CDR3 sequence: CSASQGRPNYGYTF. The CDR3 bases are TGCAGTGCATCCCAAGGACGTCCTAACTATGGCTACACCTTC.

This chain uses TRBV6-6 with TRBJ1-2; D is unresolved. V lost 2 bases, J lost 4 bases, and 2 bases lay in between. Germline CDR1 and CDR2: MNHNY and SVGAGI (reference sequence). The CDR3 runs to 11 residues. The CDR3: CASSYTYGYTF. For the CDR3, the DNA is TGTGCCAGCAGTTACACCTATGGCTACACCTTC.

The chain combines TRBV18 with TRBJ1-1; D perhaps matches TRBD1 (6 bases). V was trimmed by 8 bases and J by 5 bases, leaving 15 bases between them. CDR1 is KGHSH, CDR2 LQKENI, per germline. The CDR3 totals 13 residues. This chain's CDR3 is CASQGTEGTEAFF. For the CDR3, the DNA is TGTGCCAGCCAGGGGACGGAGGGGACTGAAGCTTTCTTT. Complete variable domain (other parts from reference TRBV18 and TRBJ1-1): NAGVMQNPRHLVRRRGQEARLRCSPMKGHSHVYWYRQLPEEGLKFMVYLQKENIIDESGMPKERFSAEFPKEGPSILRIQQVVRGDSAAYFCASQGTEGTEAFFGQGTRLTVV.

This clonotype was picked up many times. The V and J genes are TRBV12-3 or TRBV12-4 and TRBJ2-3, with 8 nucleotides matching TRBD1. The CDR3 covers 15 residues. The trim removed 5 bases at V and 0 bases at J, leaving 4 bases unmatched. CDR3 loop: CASSRQGLSTDTQYF. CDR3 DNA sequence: TGTGCCAGCAGTCGACAGGGGCTTAGCACAGATACGCAGTATTTT.